This T cell receptor (beta chain) appears in the sequencing data of a study of blood T cells in healthy people across ages. This CDR3 has 14 amino acids. The V gene's germline CDR1 is MNHEY and CDR2 SMNVEV (reference sequence). Germline trimming cut 5 bases from V and 6 bases from J; bases unmatched to any gene: 8. Through a sample-barcoded 5' primer and a J-beta primer mix, a second PCR was run for roughly 6 to 11 cycles. TCRdb fed the 5' RACE reads into MiXCR, producing one record per CDR3 protein. The table records about 780,000 distinct CDR3 sequences, 46% of them present only once. Specimen: blood. This sequence was found in a man aged 80 or over in good health. The chain is built from TRBV27 and TRBJ2-3, with 7 bases matching TRBD2. DNA for the CDR3: TGTGCCAGCAGTCCCCTCTTCGGGGGGGATACGCAGTATTTT. It specifies CASSPLFGGDTQYF.